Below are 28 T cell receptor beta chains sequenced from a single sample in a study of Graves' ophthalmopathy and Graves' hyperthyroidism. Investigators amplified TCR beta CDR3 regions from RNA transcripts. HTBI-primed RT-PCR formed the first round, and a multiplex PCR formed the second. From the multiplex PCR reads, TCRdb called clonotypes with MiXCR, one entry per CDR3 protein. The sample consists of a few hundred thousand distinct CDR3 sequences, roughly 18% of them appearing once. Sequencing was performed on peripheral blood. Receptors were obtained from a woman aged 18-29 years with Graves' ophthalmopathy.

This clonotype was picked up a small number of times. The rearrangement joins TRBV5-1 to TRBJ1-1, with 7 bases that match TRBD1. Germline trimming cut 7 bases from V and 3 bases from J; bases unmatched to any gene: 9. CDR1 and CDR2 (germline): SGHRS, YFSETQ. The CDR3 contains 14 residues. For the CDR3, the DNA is TGCGCCAGCGGGCTGACAGGGAGGGACACTGAAGCTTTCTTT. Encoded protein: CASGLTGRDTEAFF.

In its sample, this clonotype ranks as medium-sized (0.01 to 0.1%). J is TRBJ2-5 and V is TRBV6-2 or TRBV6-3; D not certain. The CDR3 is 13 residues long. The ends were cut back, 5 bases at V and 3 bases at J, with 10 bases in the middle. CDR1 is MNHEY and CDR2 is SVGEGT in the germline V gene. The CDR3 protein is CASSNGPKETQYF. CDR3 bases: TGTGCCAGCAGTAATGGTCCAAAAGAGACCCAGTACTTC.

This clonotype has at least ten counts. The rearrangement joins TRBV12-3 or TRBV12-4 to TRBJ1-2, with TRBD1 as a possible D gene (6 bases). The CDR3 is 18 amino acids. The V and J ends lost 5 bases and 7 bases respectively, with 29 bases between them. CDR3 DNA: TGTGCCAGCAGTACCTTGGGGAAGGGACATCGGAGTTCTCGTGGCTACACCTTC. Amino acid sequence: CASSTLGKGHRSSRGYTF.

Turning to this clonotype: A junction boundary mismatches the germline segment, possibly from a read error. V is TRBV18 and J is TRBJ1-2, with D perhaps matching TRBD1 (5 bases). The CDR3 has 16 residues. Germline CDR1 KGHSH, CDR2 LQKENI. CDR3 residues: CASPPSIFGGDYGYTF. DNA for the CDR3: TGTGCCAGCCCACCAAGTATTTTCGGGGGTGACTATGGCTACACCTTC.

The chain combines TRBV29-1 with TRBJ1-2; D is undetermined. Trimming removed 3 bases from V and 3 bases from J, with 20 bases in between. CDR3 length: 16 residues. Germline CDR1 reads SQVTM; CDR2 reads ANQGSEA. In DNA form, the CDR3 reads TGCAGCGTTGATCCGGACGGATCCTCGCAGGACTATGGCTACACCTTC. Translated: CSVDPDGSSQDYGYTF.

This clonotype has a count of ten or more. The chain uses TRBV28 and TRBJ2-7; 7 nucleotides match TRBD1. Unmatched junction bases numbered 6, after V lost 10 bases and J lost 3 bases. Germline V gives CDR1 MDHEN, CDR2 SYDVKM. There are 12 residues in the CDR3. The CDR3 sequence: CATQGTDYEQYF. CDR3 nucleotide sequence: TGTGCCACCCAAGGGACAGACTACGAGCAGTACTTC. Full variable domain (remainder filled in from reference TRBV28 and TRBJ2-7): DVKVTQSSRYLVKRTGEKVFLECVQDMDHENMFWYRQDPGLGLRLIYFSYDVKMKEKGDIPEGYSVSREKKERFSLILESASTNQTSMYLCATQGTDYEQYFGPGTRLTVT.

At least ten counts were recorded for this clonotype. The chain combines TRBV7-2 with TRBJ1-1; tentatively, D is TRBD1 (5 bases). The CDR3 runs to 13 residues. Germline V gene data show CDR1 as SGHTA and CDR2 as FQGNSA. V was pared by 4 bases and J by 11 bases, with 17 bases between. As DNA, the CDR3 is TGTGCCAGCAGCTGGAGTATCCGGGGCGCGGCTTTCTTT. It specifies CASSWSIRGAAFF.

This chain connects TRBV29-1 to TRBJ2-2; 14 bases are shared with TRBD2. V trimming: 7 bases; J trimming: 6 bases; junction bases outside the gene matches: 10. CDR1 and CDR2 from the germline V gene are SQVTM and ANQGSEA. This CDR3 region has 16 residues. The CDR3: CSAKRGTSGSAGELFF. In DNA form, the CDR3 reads TGCAGCGCCAAGAGGGGGACTAGCGGGAGCGCCGGGGAGCTGTTTTTT.

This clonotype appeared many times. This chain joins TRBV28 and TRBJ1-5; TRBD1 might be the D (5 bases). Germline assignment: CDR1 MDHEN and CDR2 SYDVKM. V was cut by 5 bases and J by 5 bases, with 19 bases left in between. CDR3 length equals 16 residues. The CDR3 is CASSPKRGYRHQPQHF. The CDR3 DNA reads TGTGCCAGCAGTCCAAAGCGGGGGTATCGACATCAGCCCCAGCATTTT.

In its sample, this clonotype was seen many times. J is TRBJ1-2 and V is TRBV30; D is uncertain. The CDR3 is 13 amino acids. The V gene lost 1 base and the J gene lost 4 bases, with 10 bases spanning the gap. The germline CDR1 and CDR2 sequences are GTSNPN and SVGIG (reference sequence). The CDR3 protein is CAWSGGRGYGYTF. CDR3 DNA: TGTGCCTGGAGTGGTGGCAGAGGCTATGGCTACACCTTC.

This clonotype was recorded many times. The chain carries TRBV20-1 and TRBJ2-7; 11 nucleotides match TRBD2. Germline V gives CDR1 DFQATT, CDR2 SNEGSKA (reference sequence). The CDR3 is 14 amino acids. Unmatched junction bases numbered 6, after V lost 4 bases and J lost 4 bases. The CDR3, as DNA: TGCAGTGCTATTAGCGGGGGGGCTGCTTACGAGCAGTACTTC. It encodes CSAISGGAAYEQYF.

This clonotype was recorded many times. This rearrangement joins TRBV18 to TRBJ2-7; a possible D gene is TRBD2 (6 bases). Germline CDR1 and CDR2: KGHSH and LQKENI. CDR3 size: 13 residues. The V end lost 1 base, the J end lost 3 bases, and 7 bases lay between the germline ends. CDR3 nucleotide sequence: TGTGCCAGCTCACCACGGGACTTCTACGAGCAGTACTTC. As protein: CASSPRDFYEQYF.

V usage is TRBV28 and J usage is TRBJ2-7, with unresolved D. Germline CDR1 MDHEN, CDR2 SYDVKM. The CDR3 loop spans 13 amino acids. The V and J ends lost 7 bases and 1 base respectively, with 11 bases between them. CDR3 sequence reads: CASTPFGSYEQYF. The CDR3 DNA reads TGTGCCAGCACCCCGTTTGGGTCCTACGAGCAGTACTTC. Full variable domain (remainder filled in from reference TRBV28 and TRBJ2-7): DVKVTQSSRYLVKRTGEKVFLECVQDMDHENMFWYRQDPGLGLRLIYFSYDVKMKEKGDIPEGYSVSREKKERFSLILESASTNQTSMYLCASTPFGSYEQYFGPGTRLTVT.

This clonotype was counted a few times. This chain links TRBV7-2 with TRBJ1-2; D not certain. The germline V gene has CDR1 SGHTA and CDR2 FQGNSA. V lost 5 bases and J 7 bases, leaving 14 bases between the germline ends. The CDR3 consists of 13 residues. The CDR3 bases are TGTGCCAGCAGCGCGGACTTTTCTTTTGGCTACACCTTC. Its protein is CASSADFSFGYTF.

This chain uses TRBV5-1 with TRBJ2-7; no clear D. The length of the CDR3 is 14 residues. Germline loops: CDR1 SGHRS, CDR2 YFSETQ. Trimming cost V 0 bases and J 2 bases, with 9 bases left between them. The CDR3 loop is CASSLAPLTYEQYF. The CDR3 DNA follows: TGCGCCAGCAGCTTGGCTCCCTTAACCTACGAGCAGTACTTC. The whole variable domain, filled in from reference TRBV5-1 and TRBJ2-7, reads KAGVTQTPRYLIKTRGQQVTLSCSPISGHRSVSWYQQTPGQGLQFLFEYFSETQRNKGNFPGRFSGRQFSNSRSEMNVSTLELGDSALYLCASSLAPLTYEQYFGPGTRLTVT.

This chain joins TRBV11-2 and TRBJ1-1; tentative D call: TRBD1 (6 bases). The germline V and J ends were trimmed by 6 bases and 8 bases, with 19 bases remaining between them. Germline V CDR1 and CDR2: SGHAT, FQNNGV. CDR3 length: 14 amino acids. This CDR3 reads CASSSIPQGFEAFF. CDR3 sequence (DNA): TGTGCCAGCAGTTCGATCCCGCAGGGGTTCGAAGCTTTCTTT. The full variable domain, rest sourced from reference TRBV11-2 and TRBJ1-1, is EAGVAQSPRYKIIEKRQSVAFWCNPISGHATLYWYQQILGQGPKLLIQFQNNGVVDDSQLPKDRFSAERLKGVDSTLKIQPAKLEDSAVYLCASSSIPQGFEAFFGQGTRLTVV.

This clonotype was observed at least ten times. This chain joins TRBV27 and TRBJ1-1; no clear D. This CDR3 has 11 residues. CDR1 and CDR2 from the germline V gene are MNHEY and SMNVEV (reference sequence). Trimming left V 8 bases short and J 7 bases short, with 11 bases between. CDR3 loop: CASVFGVEAFF. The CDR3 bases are TGTGCCAGCGTCTTTGGTGTTGAAGCTTTCTTT.

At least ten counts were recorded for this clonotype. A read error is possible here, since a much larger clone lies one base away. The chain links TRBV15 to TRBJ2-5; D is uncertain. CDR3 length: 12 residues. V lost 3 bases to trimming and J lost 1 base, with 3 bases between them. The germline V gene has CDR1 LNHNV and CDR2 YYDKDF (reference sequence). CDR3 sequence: CATSRIQETQYF. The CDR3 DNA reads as TGTGCCACCAGCAGGATCCAAGAGACCCAGTACTTC.

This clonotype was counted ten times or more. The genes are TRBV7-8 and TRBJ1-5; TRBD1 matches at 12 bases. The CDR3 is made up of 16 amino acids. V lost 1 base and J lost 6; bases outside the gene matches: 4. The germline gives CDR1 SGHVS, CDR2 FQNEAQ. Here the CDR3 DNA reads TGTGCCAGCAGCTTAGTTAGGGACAGGGGGCTTCAGCCCCAGCATTTT. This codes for CASSLVRDRGLQPQHF.

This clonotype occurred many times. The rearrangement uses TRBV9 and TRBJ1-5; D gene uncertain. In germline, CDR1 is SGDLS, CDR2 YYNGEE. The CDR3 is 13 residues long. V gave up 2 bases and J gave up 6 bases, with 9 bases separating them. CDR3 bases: TGTGCCAGCAGCGTTACGTCTGGTCAGCCCCAGCATTTT. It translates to CASSVTSGQPQHF.

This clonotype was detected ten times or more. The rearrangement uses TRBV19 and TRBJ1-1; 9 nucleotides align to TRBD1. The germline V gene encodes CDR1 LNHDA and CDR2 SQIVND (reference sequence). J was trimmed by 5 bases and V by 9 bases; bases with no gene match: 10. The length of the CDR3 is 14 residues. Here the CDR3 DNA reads TGTGCCAGCCAAAGGACAGGGGACCGGACTGAAGCTTTCTTT. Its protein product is CASQRTGDRTEAFF.

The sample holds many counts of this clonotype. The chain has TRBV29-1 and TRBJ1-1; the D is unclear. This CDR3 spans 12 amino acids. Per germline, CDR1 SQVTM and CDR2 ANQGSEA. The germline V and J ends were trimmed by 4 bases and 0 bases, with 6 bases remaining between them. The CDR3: CSVVGMNTEAFF. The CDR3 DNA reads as TGCAGCGTTGTCGGGATGAACACTGAAGCTTTCTTT. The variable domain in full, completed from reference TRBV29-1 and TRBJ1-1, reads SAVISQKPSRDICQRGTSLTIQCQVDSQVTMMFWYRQQPGQSLTLIATANQGSEATYESGFVIDKFPISRPNLTFSTLTVSNMSPEDSSIYLCSVVGMNTEAFFGQGTRLTVV.

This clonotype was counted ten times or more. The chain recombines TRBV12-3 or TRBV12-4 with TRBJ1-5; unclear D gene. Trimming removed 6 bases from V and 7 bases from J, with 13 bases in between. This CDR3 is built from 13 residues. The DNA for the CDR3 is TGTGCCAGCAGACCCGGGAGACACCAGCCCCAGCATTTT. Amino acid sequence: CASRPGRHQPQHF.

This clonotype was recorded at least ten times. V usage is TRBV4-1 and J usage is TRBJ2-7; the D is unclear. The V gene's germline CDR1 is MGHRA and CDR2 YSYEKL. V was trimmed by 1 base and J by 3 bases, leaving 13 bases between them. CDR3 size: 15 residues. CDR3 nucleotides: TGCGCCAGCAGCCAAGGACCCCGGCACATCTACGAGCAGTACTTC. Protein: CASSQGPRHIYEQYF.

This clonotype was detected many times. The CDR3 protein is CASTSGGRGNQPQHF. DNA for the CDR3: TGTGCCAGCACTTCTGGGGGAAGGGGCAATCAGCCCCAGCATTTT. The gene calls are TRBV6-5 and TRBJ1-5; D possibly corresponds to TRBD1 (5 bases). CDR1 is MNHEY, CDR2 SVGAGI, per germline. The CDR3 is 15 residues long. Deletions cut 7 bases from V and 2 bases from J, with 15 bases between.

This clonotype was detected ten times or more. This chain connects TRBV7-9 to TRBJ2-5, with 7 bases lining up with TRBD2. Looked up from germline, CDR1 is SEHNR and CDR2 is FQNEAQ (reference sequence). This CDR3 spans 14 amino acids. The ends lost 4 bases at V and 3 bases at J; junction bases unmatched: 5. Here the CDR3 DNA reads TGTGCCAGCAGCTGGGGGGGGACCGAAGAGACCCAGTACTTC. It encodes CASSWGGTEETQYF.

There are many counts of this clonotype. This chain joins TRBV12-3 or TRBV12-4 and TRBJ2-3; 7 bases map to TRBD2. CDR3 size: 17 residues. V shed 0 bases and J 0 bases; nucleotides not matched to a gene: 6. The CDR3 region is CASSLALGGTSTDTQYF. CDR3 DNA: TGTGCCAGCAGTTTAGCGCTGGGGGGGACTAGCACAGATACGCAGTATTTT.

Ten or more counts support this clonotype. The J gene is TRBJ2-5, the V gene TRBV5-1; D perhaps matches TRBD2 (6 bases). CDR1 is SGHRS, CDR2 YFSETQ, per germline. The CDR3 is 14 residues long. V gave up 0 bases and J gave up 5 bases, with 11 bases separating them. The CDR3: CASSLGPGGETQYF. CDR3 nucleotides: TGCGCCAGCAGCTTGGGCCCTGGAGGGGAGACCCAGTACTTC.